The T cell receptor beta chain described here comes from a study of T cell responses to AZD1222 COVID-19 vaccine. TCRdb's table, derived via immunoSEQ multiplex PCR, lists solely in-frame clones and lacks some. The profile covers about 97,000 clones, with 88% appearing a single time and 2.5% to 3.5% taken by the ten largest. Trimming took 1 base from V and 4 from J, leaving 9 bases between them. The CDR3 runs to 14 residues. Germline lookup yields CDR1 SEHNR and CDR2 FQNEAQ (reference sequence). The study, taken as a whole, reports: Spike as a whole was targeted by vaccine-associated CD4 TCRs, dominant at 160-218 and 743-854. None of the repertoires were sampled until the peak T cell response had passed. Regions left unmutated in variants are reportedly the target of nearly half of spike-specific TCRs. A mostly white British donor set with more females was recruited, and clonal diversity was possibly underestimated.

With respect to this clone: Its target is unknown.

The specimen comprised peripheral blood, sampled on day 0 of AZD1222 vaccination. This TCR was recovered from an adult in good health. The chain couples TRBV7-9 to TRBJ2-3; D not resolved. For the CDR3, the DNA is TGTGCCAGCAGCTTAGTCGCGGTGGCAGATACGCAGTATTTT. Its translation is CASSLVAVADTQYF.